This record concerns one TCR beta chain sequence. The germline V gene has CDR1 MNHEY and CDR2 SVGAGI. This CDR3 spans 14 amino acids. Trimming stripped 7 bases from V and 1 base from J, with 10 bases between. The data were taken from a study of blood T cell repertoires in COVID-19. The method was immunoSEQ multiplex PCR; TCRdb's version includes in-frame clones alone and lacks a portion of them. The sample holds roughly 150,000 clones, around 83% seen once. The clonotype originates from a woman aged 55-70 years with COVID-19, enrolled during active disease. Material for sequencing was peripheral blood. The rearrangement uses TRBV6-5 and TRBJ1-4; D uncertain. Here the CDR3 DNA reads TGTGCCAGCACCGTCGGACTAACTAATGAAAAACTGTTTTTT. This encodes CASTVGLTNEKLFF.